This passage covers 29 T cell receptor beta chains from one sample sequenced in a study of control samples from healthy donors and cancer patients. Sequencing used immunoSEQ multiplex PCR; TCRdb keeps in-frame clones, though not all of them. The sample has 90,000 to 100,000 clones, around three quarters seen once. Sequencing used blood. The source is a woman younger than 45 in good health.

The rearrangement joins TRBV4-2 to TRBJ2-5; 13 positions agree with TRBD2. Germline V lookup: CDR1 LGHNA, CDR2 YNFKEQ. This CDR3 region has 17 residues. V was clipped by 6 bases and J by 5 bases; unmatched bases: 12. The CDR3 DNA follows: TGTGCCAGCAGTCAAAGCTCAACTAGCGGGGGGGCGGAGACCCAGTACTTC. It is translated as CASSQSSTSGGAETQYF.

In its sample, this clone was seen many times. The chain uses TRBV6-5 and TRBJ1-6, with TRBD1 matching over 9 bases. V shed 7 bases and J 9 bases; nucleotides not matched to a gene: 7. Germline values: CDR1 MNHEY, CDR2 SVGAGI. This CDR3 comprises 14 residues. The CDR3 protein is CASTSTGGRSPLHF. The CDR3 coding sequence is TGTGCCAGCACCTCGACAGGGGGACGTTCACCCCTCCACTTT.

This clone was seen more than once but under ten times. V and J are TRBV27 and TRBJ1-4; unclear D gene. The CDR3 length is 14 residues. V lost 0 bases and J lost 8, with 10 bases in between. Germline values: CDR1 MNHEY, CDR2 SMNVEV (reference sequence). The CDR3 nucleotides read TGTGCCAGCAGTTTATCCGCCTTCCGGGAAAAACTGTTTTTT. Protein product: CASSLSAFREKLFF.

As DNA, the CDR3 is TGTGCCACCAGCAGAGATGCGGACTACAATGAGCAGTTCTTC. It yields the protein CATSRDADYNEQFF. The rearrangement joins TRBV15 to TRBJ2-1; D uncertain. Germline loops: CDR1 LNHNV, CDR2 YYDKDF (reference sequence). This CDR3 is built from 14 residues. V dropped 0 bases and J dropped 3 bases, with 6 bases sitting between them.

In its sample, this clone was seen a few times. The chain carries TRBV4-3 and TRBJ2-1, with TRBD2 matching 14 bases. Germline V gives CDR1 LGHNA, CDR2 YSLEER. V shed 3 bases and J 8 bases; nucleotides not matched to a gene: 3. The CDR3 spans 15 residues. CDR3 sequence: CASSQETSGGDEQFF. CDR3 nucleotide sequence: TGCGCCAGCAGCCAGGAGACTAGCGGGGGGGATGAGCAGTTCTTC.

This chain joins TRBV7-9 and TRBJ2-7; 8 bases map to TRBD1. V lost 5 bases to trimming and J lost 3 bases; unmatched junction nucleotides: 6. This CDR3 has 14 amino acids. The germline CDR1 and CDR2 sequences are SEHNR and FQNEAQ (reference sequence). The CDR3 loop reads CASSKDRANYEQYF. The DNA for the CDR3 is TGTGCCAGCAGCAAGGACAGGGCAAACTACGAGCAGTACTTC.

The CDR3 DNA sequence: TGTGCCAGCACCGGGACAGAGAATTCACCCCTCCACTTT. Its translation is CASTGTENSPLHF. V and J are TRBV6-5 and TRBJ1-6; 7 nucleotides line up with TRBD1. V trimming: 7 bases; J trimming: 7 bases; junction bases outside the gene matches: 4. The CDR3 consists of 13 residues. Germline assignment: CDR1 MNHEY and CDR2 SVGAGI.

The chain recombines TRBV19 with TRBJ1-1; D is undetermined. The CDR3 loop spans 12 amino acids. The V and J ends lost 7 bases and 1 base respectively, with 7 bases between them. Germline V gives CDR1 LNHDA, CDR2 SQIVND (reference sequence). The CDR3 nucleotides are TGTGCCAGTACTCATGGGAACACTGAAGCTTTCTTT. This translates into CASTHGNTEAFF.

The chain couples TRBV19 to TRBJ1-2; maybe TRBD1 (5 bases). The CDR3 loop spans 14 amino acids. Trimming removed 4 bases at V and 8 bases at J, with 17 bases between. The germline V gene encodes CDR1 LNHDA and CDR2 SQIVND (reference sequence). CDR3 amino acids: CASSTTDSLRGYTF. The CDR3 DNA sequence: TGTGCCAGTAGTACAACCGACAGCCTGCGAGGCTACACCTTC.

The CDR3 region has the DNA TGCGCCAGCAGCCCGGCGAGCAACTATGGCTACACCTTC. It is translated as CASSPASNYGYTF. This sequence joins TRBV5-1 and TRBJ1-2; D is unclear. V lost 4 bases, J lost 2 bases, and 9 bases lay in between. The germline gives CDR1 SGHRS, CDR2 YFSETQ. CDR3 length: 13 amino acids.

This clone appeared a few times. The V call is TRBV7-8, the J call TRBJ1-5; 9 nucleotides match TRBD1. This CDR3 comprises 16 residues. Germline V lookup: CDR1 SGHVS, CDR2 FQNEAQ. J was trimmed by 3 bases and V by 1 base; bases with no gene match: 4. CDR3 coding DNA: TGTGCCAGCAGCTTAGGAGGACAGGGGCTCAATCAGCCCCAGCATTTT. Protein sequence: CASSLGGQGLNQPQHF.

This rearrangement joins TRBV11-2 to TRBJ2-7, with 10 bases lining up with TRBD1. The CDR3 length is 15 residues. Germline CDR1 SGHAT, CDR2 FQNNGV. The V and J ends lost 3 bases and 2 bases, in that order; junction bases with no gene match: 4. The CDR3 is CASSFGQGGTYEQYF. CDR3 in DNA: TGTGCCAGCAGCTTCGGACAGGGGGGTACCTACGAGCAGTACTTC.

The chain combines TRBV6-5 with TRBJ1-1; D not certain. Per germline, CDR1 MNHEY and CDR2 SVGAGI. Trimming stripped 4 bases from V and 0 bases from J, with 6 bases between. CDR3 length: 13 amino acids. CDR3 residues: CASSFSMNTEAFF. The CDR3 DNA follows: TGTGCCAGCAGTTTCTCCATGAACACTGAAGCTTTCTTT.

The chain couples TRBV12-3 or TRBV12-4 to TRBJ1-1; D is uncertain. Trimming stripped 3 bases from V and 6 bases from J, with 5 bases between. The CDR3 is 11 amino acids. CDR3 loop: CASSFHSEAFF. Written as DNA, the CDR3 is TGTGCCAGCAGTTTCCATTCTGAAGCTTTCTTT.

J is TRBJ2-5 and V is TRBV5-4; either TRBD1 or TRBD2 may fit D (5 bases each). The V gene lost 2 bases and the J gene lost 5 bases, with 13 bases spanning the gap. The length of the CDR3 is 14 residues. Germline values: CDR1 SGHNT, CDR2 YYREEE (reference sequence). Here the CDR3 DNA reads TGTGCCAGCAGCTTAACTCTGGGGGAGGAGACCCAGTACTTC. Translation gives CASSLTLGEETQYF.

CDR3 sequence reads: CASSLASRTTDTQYF. The CDR3 DNA is TGTGCCAGCAGCTTAGCTTCCAGGACCACAGATACGCAGTATTTT. The chain has TRBV7-8 and TRBJ2-3; D uncertain. V lost 0 bases to trimming and J lost 2 bases, with 9 bases between them. CDR1 SGHVS and CDR2 FQNEAQ come from the germline V gene. The CDR3 has 15 amino acids.

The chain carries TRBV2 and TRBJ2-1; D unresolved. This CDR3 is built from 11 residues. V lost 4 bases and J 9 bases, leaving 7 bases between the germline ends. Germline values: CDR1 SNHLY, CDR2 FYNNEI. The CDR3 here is CASSAQFEQFF. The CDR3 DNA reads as TGTGCCAGCAGTGCACAGTTTGAGCAGTTCTTC. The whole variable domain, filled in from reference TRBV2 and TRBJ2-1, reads EPEVTQTPSHQVTQMGQEVILRCVPISNHLYFYWYRQILGQKVEFLVSFYNNEISEKSEIFDDQFSVERPDGSNFTLKIRSTKLEDSAMYFCASSAQFEQFFGPGTRLTVL.

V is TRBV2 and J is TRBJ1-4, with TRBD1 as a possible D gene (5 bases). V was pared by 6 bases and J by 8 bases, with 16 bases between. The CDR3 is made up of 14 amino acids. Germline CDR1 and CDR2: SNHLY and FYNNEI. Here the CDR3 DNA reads TGTGCCAGCAGCGGGTTTACAGGTCGGGAAAAACTGTTTTTT. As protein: CASSGFTGREKLFF. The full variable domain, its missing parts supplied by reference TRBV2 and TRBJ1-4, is EPEVTQTPSHQVTQMGQEVILRCVPISNHLYFYWYRQILGQKVEFLVSFYNNEISEKSEIFDDQFSVERPDGSNFTLKIRSTKLEDSAMYFCASSGFTGREKLFFGSGTQLSVL.

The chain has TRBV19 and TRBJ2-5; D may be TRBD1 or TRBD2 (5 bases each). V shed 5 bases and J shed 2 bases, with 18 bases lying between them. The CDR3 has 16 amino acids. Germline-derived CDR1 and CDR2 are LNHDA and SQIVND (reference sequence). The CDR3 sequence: CASSRLGTAGQETQYF. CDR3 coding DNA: TGTGCCAGTAGTCGCCTAGGGACCGCCGGGCAAGAGACCCAGTACTTC.

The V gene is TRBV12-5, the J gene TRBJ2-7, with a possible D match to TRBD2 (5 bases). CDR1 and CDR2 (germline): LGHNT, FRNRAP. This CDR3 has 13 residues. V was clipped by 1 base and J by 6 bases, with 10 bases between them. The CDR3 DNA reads TGTGCTAGTGGTTTGGGCTCGGGGTTCGAGCAGTACTTC. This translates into CASGLGSGFEQYF.

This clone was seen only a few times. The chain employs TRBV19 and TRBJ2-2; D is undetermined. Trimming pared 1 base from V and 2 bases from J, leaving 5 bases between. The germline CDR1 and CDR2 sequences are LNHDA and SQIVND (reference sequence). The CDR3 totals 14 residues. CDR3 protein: CASSIGRNTGELFF. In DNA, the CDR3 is TGTGCCAGTAGTATAGGCAGAAACACCGGGGAGCTGTTTTTT.

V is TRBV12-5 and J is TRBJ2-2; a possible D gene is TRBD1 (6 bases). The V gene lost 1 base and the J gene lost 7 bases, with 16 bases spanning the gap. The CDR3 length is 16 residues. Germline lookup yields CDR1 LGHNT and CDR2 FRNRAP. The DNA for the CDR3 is TGTGCTAGTGGTTTGGCCCGTCAGGGGAATATCGGGGAGCTGTTTTTT. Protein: CASGLARQGNIGELFF.

The DNA for the CDR3 is TGTGCCAGCCGGGAGGGCTCCTACAATGAGCAGTTCTTC. Translated: CASREGSYNEQFF. V gene TRBV19 combines with J gene TRBJ2-1, with 8 bases matching TRBD2. Germline assignment: CDR1 LNHDA and CDR2 SQIVND (reference sequence). V shed 9 bases and J 0 bases; nucleotides not matched to a gene: 1. The CDR3 length is 13 residues.

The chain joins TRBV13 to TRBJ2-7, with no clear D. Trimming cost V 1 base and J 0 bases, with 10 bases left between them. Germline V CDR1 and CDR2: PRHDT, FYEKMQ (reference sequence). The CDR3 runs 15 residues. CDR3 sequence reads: CASSLEGDASYEQYF. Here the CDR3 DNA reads TGTGCCAGCAGCTTAGAGGGCGACGCCTCCTACGAGCAGTACTTC.

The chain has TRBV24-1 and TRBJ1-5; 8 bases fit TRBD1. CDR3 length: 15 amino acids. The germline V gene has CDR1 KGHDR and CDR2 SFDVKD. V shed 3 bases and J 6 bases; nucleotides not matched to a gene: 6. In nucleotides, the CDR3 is TGTGCCACCAGTGATACTTGGACAGGGCCTCAGCCCCAGCATTTT. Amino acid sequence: CATSDTWTGPQPQHF.

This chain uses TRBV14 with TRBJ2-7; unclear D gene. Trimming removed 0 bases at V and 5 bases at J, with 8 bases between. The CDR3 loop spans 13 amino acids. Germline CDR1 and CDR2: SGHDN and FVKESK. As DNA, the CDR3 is TGTGCCAGCAGCCAAGACCTAAACGACGAGCAGTACTTC. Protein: CASSQDLNDEQYF.

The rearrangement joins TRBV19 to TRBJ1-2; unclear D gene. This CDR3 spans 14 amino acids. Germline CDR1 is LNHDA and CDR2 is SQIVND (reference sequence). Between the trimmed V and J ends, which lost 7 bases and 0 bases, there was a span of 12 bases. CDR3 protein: CASNGQPANYGYTF. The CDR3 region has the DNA TGTGCCAGTAATGGGCAGCCAGCTAACTATGGCTACACCTTC. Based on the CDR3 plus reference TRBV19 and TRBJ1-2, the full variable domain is DGGITQSPKYLFRKEGQNVTLSCEQNLNHDAMYWYRQDPGQGLRLIYYSQIVNDFQKGDIAEGYSVSREKKESFPLTVTSAQKNPTAFYLCASNGQPANYGYTFGSGTRLTVV.

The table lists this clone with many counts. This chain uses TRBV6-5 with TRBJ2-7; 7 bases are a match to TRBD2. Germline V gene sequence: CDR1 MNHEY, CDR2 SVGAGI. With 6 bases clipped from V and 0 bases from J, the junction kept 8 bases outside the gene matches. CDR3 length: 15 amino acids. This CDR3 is CASSLERGSSYEQYF. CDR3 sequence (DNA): TGTGCCAGCAGCTTAGAGCGGGGAAGCTCCTACGAGCAGTACTTC.

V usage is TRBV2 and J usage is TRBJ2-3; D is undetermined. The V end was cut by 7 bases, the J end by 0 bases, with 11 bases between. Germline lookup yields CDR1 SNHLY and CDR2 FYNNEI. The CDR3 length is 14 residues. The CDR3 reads CASTSTVSTDTQYF. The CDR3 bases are TGTGCCAGCACTAGTACAGTTAGCACAGATACGCAGTATTTT. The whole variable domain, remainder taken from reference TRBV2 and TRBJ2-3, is EPEVTQTPSHQVTQMGQEVILRCVPISNHLYFYWYRQILGQKVEFLVSFYNNEISEKSEIFDDQFSVERPDGSNFTLKIRSTKLEDSAMYFCASTSTVSTDTQYFGPGTRLTVL.